The 25 T cell receptor beta chains reported below all come from one sample, sequenced in a study of EBV T-cell therapy then PD-1 blockade in nasopharyngeal carcinoma. Data came from immunoSEQ multiplex PCR; TCRdb stores just in-frame clones and leaves some out. The sample shows tens of thousands of clones, 82% of them seen only once. Treatment described: AdE1-LMPpoly-expanded autologous EBV-specific T-cell therapy followed by anti-PD-1 nivolumab. These receptors are not linked to any known antigen. The specimen was CD8+ T cells from blood, collected at day -245 from a patient whose treatment included autologous EBV-specific T cells and nivolumab. All receptors derive from a man aged 40-49 years with nasopharyngeal carcinoma.

The gene calls are TRBV10-3 and TRBJ1-1; the D gene is possibly TRBD1 (6 bases). Germline values: CDR1 ENHRY, CDR2 SYGVKD. V was trimmed by 0 bases and J by 2 bases, leaving 13 bases between them. This CDR3 contains 16 residues. This chain's CDR3 is CAISESGRGANTEAFF. The CDR3 nucleotides are TGTGCCATCAGTGAGTCGGGAAGGGGGGCTAACACTGAAGCTTTCTTT.

The chain is built from TRBV4-3 and TRBJ2-3; no reliable D call. The germline V gene encodes CDR1 LGHNA and CDR2 YSLEER. Trimming pared 1 base from V and 0 bases from J, leaving 2 bases between. This CDR3 comprises 13 residues. The CDR3 DNA sequence: TGCGCCAGCAGCCAAGGAAGCACAGATACGCAGTATTTT. Amino acids: CASSQGSTDTQYF.

This clone was counted a few times. The rearrangement uses TRBV6-2 or TRBV6-3 and TRBJ1-2, with D perhaps TRBD1 (6 bases). Trimming pared 0 bases from V and 6 bases from J, leaving 17 bases between. The CDR3 covers 16 residues. Germline assignment: CDR1 MNHEY and CDR2 SVGEGT. The CDR3 is CASSYSMTSGGNGYTF. The CDR3 region has the DNA TGTGCCAGCAGTTACTCGATGACATCGGGGGGCAATGGCTACACCTTC.

This chain links TRBV6-2 or TRBV6-3 with TRBJ2-2; D is ambiguous. This CDR3 is 16 amino acids long. Germline CDR1 reads MNHEY; CDR2 reads SVGEGT. V gave up 2 bases and J gave up 0 bases, with 10 bases separating them. The CDR3 spells CASSYPGKTNTGELFF. CDR3 nucleotide sequence: TGTGCCAGCAGTTACCCGGGTAAGACGAACACCGGGGAGCTGTTTTTT.

The chain couples TRBV4-3 to TRBJ2-1; no firm D call. CDR1 is LGHNA and CDR2 is YSLEER in the germline V gene. The V end lost 5 bases, the J end lost 7 bases, and 15 bases lay between the germline ends. The CDR3 totals 14 residues. Here the CDR3 reads CASSSRHGANEQFF. In nucleotides, the CDR3 is TGCGCCAGCAGCTCCCGACACGGAGCAAATGAGCAGTTCTTC.

The V and J genes are TRBV28 and TRBJ2-5; D might be TRBD1 (7 bases). Trimming removed 8 bases from V and 7 bases from J, with 8 bases in between. From germline, CDR1 is MDHEN and CDR2 SYDVKM. The CDR3 extends over 10 amino acids. Here the CDR3 reads CASQGGTQYF. The CDR3, as DNA: TGTGCCAGCCAGGGGGGGACCCAGTACTTC.

The J gene is TRBJ2-7, the V gene TRBV20-1; D gene unclear. Germline V gene data show CDR1 as DFQATT and CDR2 as SNEGSKA (reference sequence). V shed 3 bases and J shed 2 bases, with 11 bases lying between them. The CDR3 length is 13 residues. The CDR3 DNA follows: TGCAGTGCTAGTTGGGGATCCCCCTACGAGCAGTACTTC. Its protein is CSASWGSPYEQYF.

The rearrangement links TRBV7-9 to TRBJ2-2; TRBD1 is a possible D gene (5 bases). CDR3 length: 16 amino acids. The V end was cut by 1 base, the J end by 1 base, with 10 bases between. Germline CDR1 reads SEHNR; CDR2 reads FQNEAQ (reference sequence). This CDR3 is CASSLEVRVNTGELFF. The CDR3, as DNA: TGTGCCAGCAGCTTAGAAGTCAGGGTGAACACCGGGGAGCTGTTTTTT.

The sample holds a few counts of this clone. The chain links TRBV28 to TRBJ2-7; 7 positions match TRBD1. Germline V gives CDR1 MDHEN, CDR2 SYDVKM. The J segment lost 3 bases and the V segment lost 5 bases, leaving 4 bases of the junction unmatched. This CDR3 is 13 amino acids long. The CDR3 nucleotides are TGTGCCAGCAGTACCCGGGACAGCTACGAGCAGTACTTC. Translation gives CASSTRDSYEQYF.

V and J are TRBV3-1 (or the pseudogene TRBV3-2) and TRBJ2-1; TRBD1 aligns across 10 bases. With 8 bases clipped from V and 0 bases from J, the junction kept 19 bases outside the gene matches. This CDR3 has 20 residues. The germline V gene has CDR1 LGHDT and CDR2 YNNKEL (reference sequence). The CDR3 reads CASASPGQGPVGSSYNEQFF. CDR3 in DNA: TGTGCCAGCGCAAGCCCGGGACAGGGGCCCGTGGGGAGCTCCTACAATGAGCAGTTCTTC.

This clone was counted once. V and J are TRBV18 and TRBJ1-5; 9 positions agree with TRBD1. V lost 5 bases, J lost 6 bases, and 5 bases stayed unmatched. The CDR3 covers 14 residues. The germline V gene has CDR1 KGHSH and CDR2 LQKENI. CDR3 in DNA: TGTGCCAGCTCAGGGAACAGGGGGCTTCAGCCCCAGCATTTT. Protein product: CASSGNRGLQPQHF.

CDR3 residues: CSDLRRTGGDPQETQYF. The CDR3 DNA follows: TGCAGCGACCTAAGGCGGACAGGGGGCGACCCCCAAGAGACCCAGTACTTC. The chain links TRBV29-1 to TRBJ2-5, with 11 bases identical to TRBD1. J gave up 1 base and V 7 bases, and 14 bases lay outside the gene matches. Looked up from germline, CDR1 is SQVTM and CDR2 is ANQGSEA. The CDR3 runs to 17 residues.

This chain connects TRBV30 to TRBJ2-2, with D uncertain. V lost 2 bases to trimming and J lost 5 bases, with 12 bases between them. Germline V CDR1 and CDR2: GTSNPN, SVGIG (reference sequence). This CDR3 contains 14 residues. The CDR3: CAWSSRLETGELFF. As DNA, the CDR3 is TGTGCCTGGAGTAGTCGGCTAGAGACCGGGGAGCTGTTTTTT.

This rearrangement joins TRBV5-6 to TRBJ1-2; D gene ambiguous. Germline lookup yields CDR1 SGHDT and CDR2 YYEEEE. Trimming left V 10 bases short and J 2 bases short, with 12 bases between. CDR3 size: 12 residues. Written as DNA, the CDR3 is TGTGCCGGCCTACATTCAAACTATGGCTACACCTTC. It yields the protein CAGLHSNYGYTF. Complete variable domain (other parts from reference TRBV5-6 and TRBJ1-2): DAGVTQSPTHLIKTRGQQVTLRCSPKSGHDTVSWYQQALGQGPQFIFQYYEEEERQRGNFPDRFSGHQFPNYSSELNVNALLLGDSALYLCAGLHSNYGYTFGSGTRLTVV.

CDR3 sequence (DNA): TGTGCCAGCAGTGGCCTCGACAGTAACATTCAGTACTTC. This sequence encodes CASSGLDSNIQYF. This chain joins TRBV12-3 or TRBV12-4 and TRBJ2-4; possible D gene TRBD1, 5 bases. Trimming cost V 5 bases and J 7 bases, with 12 bases left between them. This CDR3 contains 13 residues.

The genes are TRBV12-3 or TRBV12-4 and TRBJ1-2; D not resolved. V lost 3 bases and J lost 7, with 12 bases in between. The CDR3 is made up of 13 amino acids. Written as DNA, the CDR3 is TGTGCCAGCAGTTTGTCCCAGGCGGTTGGCTACACCTTC. It yields the protein CASSLSQAVGYTF.

The chain is built from TRBV7-9 and TRBJ1-2; D gene unclear. Germline values: CDR1 SEHNR, CDR2 FQNEAQ (reference sequence). V was trimmed by 3 bases and J by 8 bases, leaving 7 bases between them. CDR3 size: 11 residues. The CDR3 region has the DNA TGTGCCAGCAGCTTCAGCCGGGGCTACACCTTC. The encoded protein is CASSFSRGYTF.

In this sample, this clone turned up a few times. The chain couples TRBV6-4 to TRBJ2-2; 11 bases fit TRBD1. The V segment lost 2 bases and the J segment 4 bases; nucleotides outside the gene matches: 0. From germline, CDR1 is MRHNA and CDR2 SNTAGT. This CDR3 has 15 residues. CDR3 bases: TGTGCCAGCAGTGACGGGACAGGGGGCACCGGGGAGCTGTTTTTT. Protein product: CASSDGTGGTGELFF.

V is TRBV6-4 and J is TRBJ2-1, with D perhaps TRBD1 or TRBD2 (5 bases each). Trimming pared 4 bases from V and 0 bases from J, leaving 10 bases between. From germline, CDR1 is MRHNA and CDR2 SNTAGT. CDR3 size: 15 residues. CDR3 sequence reads: CASSVEGSSYNEQFF. The CDR3 nucleotides are TGTGCCAGCAGTGTTGAGGGGAGCTCCTACAATGAGCAGTTCTTC.

V is TRBV5-1 and J is TRBJ2-2; D is perhaps TRBD1 or TRBD2 (5 bases each). CDR3 length equals 16 residues. Trimming took 1 base from V and 5 from J, leaving 15 bases between them. The germline gives CDR1 SGHRS, CDR2 YFSETQ. CDR3 amino acids: CASSLQTGAATGELFF. Written as DNA, the CDR3 is TGCGCCAGCAGCTTGCAAACCGGGGCCGCAACCGGGGAGCTGTTTTTT.

This clone was seen only once. The rearrangement uses TRBV29-1 and TRBJ2-2; possibly TRBD2 for D (5 bases). CDR1 is SQVTM and CDR2 is ANQGSEA in the germline V gene. The CDR3 runs 15 residues. Trimming cost V 5 bases and J 3 bases, with 16 bases left between them. The CDR3 sequence: CSVRPGPGDTGELFF. The CDR3 nucleotides read TGCAGCGTTCGACCGGGTCCCGGGGACACCGGGGAGCTGTTTTTT.

This chain uses TRBV10-3 with TRBJ2-1; a weak D match, TRBD1 (6 bases). Germline CDR1 and CDR2: ENHRY and SYGVKD. Trimming left V 4 bases short and J 5 bases short, with 15 bases between. This CDR3 region has 15 residues. CDR3 region: CAISGRQGNNNEQFF. The CDR3 coding sequence is TGTGCCATCAGTGGTAGGCAGGGGAATAACAATGAGCAGTTCTTC.

This clone was counted between two and nine times. The genes are TRBV7-9 and TRBJ1-1; weak D call: TRBD1 (6 bases). V was pared by 6 bases and J by 10 bases, with 9 bases between. Germline CDR1 and CDR2: SEHNR and FQNEAQ (reference sequence). The CDR3 sequence is 10 residues long. The CDR3 bases are TGTGCCAGCAGTTCACAGGGAGCTTTCTTT. Protein product: CASSSQGAFF.

The chain recombines TRBV7-8 with TRBJ1-1, with 7 bases matching TRBD1. The germline gives CDR1 SGHVS, CDR2 FQNEAQ. After removal of 3 bases from V and 0 bases from J, the junction contained 7 bases not matched to a gene. There are 16 residues in the CDR3. The CDR3 spells CASSFTGDGMNTEAFF. The CDR3 DNA reads as TGTGCCAGCAGCTTTACAGGGGATGGCATGAACACTGAAGCTTTCTTT.

The chain has TRBV27 and TRBJ2-5; 7 bases are a match to TRBD2. The trim removed 4 bases at V and 2 bases at J, leaving 7 bases unmatched. Germline V gene sequence: CDR1 MNHEY, CDR2 SMNVEV (reference sequence). The length of the CDR3 is 15 residues. The CDR3 protein is CASSSVAGEQETQYF. The DNA of the CDR3 is TGTGCCAGCAGTTCAGTCGCGGGGGAACAAGAGACCCAGTACTTC.